The TCR beta chain under discussion was sequenced for a study of T cells in localized non-small cell lung cancer. Data came from immunoSEQ multiplex PCR; TCRdb stores just in-frame clones and leaves some out. Among fewer than 90,000 clones, around 81% were seen once, and the ten largest hold less than 20%. Whole-study results and caveats: Researchers found a median about 53 of the top 100 tumor clones in adjacent lung.

Concerning this clone: Its specificity is unknown.

Germline values: CDR1 SNHLY, CDR2 FYNNEI. This CDR3 has 15 residues. Deletions cut 11 bases from V and 9 bases from J, with 26 bases between. Sequencing was performed on PBMCs, taken before any cancer treatment. The J gene is TRBJ2-1, the V gene TRBV2; TRBD1 might be the D (6 bases). This TCR was recovered from a man aged 40-75 years with stage II squamous cell lung carcinoma. The CDR3 loop reads CAAPPTRGITGEQFF. In DNA form, the CDR3 reads TGTGCCGCTCCTCCTACTAGGGGGATAACCGGTGAGCAGTTCTTC.